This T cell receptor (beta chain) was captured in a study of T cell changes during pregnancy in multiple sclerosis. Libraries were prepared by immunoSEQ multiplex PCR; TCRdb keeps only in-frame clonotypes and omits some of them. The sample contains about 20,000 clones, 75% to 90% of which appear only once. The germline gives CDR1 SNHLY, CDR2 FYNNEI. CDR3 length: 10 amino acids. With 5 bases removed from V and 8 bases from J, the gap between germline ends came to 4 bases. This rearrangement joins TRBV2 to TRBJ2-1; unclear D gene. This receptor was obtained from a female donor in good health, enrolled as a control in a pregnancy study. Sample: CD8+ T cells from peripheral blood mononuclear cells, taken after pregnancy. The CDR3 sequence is CASSNYEQFF. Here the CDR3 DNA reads TGTGCCAGCAGTAACTATGAGCAGTTCTTC.